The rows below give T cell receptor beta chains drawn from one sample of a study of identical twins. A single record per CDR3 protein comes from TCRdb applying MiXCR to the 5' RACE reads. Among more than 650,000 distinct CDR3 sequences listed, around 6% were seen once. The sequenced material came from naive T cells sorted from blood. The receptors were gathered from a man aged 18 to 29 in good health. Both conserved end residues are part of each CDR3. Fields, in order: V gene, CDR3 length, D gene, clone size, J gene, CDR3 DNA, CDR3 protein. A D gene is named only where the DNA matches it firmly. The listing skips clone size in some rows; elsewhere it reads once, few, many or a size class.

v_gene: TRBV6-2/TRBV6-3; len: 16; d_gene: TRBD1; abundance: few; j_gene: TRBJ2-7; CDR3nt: TGTGCCAGCAGTTATGTCAGGGACAGGAACCTCTACGAGCAGTACTTC; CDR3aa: CASSYVRDRNLYEQYF
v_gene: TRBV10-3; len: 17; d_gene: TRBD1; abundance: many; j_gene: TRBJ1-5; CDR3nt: TGTGCCATCAGTGCGACAGGGGATGGGTATAGCAATCAGCCCCAGCATTTT; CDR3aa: CAISATGDGYSNQPQHF
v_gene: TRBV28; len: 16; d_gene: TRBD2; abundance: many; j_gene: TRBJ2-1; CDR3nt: TGTGCCAGCAGTTCACCTAGAGCGGGAGGCCACAATGAGCAGTTCTTC; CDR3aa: CASSSPRAGGHNEQFF
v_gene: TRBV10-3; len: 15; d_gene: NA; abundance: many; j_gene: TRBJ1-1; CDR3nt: TGTGCCATCAGTTTCGGGTTACCCATGAACACTGAAGCTTTCTTT; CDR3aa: CAISFGLPMNTEAFF
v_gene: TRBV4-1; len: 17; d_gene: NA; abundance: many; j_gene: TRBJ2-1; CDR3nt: TGCGCCAGCAGCCAACAGACTCTTACAAGCTCCTACAATGAGCAGTTCTTC; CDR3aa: CASSQQTLTSSYNEQFF
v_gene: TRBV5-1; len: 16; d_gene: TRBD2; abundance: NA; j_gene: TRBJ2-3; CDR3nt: TGCGCCAGCAGCCCCATGATAGCGGGAGTATCAGATACGCAGTATTTT; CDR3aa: CASSPMIAGVSDTQYF
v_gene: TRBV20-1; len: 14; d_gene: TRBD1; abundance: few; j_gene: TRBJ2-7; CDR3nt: TGCAGTGCTATCCCGGGACAGGTTCCCTACGAGCAGTACTTC; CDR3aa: CSAIPGQVPYEQYF
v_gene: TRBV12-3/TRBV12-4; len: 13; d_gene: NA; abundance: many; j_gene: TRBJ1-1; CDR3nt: TGTGCCAGCAGCCACCCCTTAAACACTGAAGCTTTCTTT; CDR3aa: CASSHPLNTEAFF
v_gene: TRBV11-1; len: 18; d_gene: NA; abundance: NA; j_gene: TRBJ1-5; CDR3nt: TGTGCCAGCAGCTTAGGGACCGGGGCAGGGCCTCGCAATCAGCCCCAGCATTTT; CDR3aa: CASSLGTGAGPRNQPQHF
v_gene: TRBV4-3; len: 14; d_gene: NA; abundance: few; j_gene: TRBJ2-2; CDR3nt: NA; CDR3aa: CARGIQEAPGSCFF
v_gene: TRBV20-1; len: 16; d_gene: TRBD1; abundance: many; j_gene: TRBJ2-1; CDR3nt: TGCAGTGCTAGAGATTTCCAGGACAGGGGCTACAATGAGCAGTTCTTC; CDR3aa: CSARDFQDRGYNEQFF
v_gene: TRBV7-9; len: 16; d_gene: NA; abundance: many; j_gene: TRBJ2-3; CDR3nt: TGTGCCAGCAGCTTAGATTTTACACTCCCCGGAGATACGCAGTATTTT; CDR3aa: CASSLDFTLPGDTQYF
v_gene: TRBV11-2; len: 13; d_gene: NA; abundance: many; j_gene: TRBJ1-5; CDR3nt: TGTGCCAGCAGCTTAGATCAGGGCCAGCCCCAGCATTTT; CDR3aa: CASSLDQGQPQHF
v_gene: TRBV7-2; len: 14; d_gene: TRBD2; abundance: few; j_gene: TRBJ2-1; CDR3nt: TGTGCCAGCAGCTCGGGCGGGAGGGCCATTGAGCAGTTCTTC; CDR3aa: CASSSGGRAIEQFF
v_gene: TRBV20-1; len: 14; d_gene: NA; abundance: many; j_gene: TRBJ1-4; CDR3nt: TGCAGTGCTATCCAGATCGGGGCTAATGAAAAACTGTTTTTT; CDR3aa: CSAIQIGANEKLFF
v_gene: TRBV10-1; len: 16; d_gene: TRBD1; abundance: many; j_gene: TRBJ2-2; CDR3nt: TGCGCCAGCAGTGAGACAGGGGCGTTGCATACCGGGGAGCTGTTTTTT; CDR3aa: CASSETGALHTGELFF
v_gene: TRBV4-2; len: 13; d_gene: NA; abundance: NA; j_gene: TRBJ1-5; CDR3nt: TGTGCCAGCAGCCAATCTGCCAATCAGCCCCAGCATTTT; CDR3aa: CASSQSANQPQHF
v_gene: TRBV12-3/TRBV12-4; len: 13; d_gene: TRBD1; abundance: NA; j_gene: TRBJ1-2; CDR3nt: TGTGCCATCCTGAAAGGGACAGACTATGGCTACACCTTC; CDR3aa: CAILKGTDYGYTF
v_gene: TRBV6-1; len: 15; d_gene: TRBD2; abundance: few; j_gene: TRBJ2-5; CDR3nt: TGTGCCAGCAGGGGACTAGCGGCCAATCAAGAGACCCAGTACTTC; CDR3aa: CASRGLAANQETQYF
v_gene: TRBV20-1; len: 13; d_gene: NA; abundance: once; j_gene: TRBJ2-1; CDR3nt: TGCAGTGTTGGACCTTCACTATACAATGAGCAGTTCTTC; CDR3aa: CSVGPSLYNEQFF
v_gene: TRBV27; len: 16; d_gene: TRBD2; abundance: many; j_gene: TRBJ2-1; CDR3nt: TGTGCCAGCAGTTTAACGACTAGCGGAGAGGGCAATGAGCAGTTCTTC; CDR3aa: CASSLTTSGEGNEQFF
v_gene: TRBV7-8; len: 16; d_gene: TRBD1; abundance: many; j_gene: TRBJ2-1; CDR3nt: TGTGCCAGCAGCTCCACGGGACAGGCGGCCCACAATGAGCAGTTCTTC; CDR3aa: CASSSTGQAAHNEQFF
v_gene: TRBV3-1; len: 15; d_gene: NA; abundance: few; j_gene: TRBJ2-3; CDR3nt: TGTGCCAGCAGCCAAGGAACCCTCGAGACAGATACGCAGTATTTT; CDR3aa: CASSQGTLETDTQYF
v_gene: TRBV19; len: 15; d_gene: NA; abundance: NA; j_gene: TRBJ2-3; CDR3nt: TGTGCCAGTAGTACCGGGACTCGAGGGGGAGATACGCAGTATTTT; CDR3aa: CASSTGTRGGDTQYF
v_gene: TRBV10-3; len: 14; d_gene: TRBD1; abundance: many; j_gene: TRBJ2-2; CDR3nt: TGTGCCATCAGTTCCGGACAGGGGCGGGGGGAGCTGTTTTTT; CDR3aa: CAISSGQGRGELFF
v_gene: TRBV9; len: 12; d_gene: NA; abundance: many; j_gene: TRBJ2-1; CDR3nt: TGTGCCAGCAGCCTAGCCAGGTCTGAGCAGTTCTTC; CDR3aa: CASSLARSEQFF
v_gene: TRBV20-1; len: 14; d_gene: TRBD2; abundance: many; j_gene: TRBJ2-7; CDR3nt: TGCAGTGCTAGGGGGGGGGACCCCCCTTACGAGCAGTACTTC; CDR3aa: CSARGGDPPYEQYF
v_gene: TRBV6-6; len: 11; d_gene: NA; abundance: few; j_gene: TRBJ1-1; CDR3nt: TGTGCCAGCAACGTGGCCGGTAGAGCTTTCTTT; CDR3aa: CASNVAGRAFF
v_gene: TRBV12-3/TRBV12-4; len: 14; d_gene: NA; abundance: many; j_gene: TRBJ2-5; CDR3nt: TGTGCCAGCAGTTTAGTGGGGGCCGTCGAGACCCAGTACTTC; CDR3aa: CASSLVGAVETQYF
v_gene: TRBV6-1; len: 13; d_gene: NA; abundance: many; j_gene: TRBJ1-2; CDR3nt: TGTGCCAGCATGGGTCAGGGTTTCTCTGGCTACACCTTC; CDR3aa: CASMGQGFSGYTF
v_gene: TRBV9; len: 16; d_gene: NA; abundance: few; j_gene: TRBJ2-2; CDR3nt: TGTGCCAGCAGCGCCTCGAAGGGGGGGAACACCGGGGAGCTGTTTTTT; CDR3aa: CASSASKGGNTGELFF
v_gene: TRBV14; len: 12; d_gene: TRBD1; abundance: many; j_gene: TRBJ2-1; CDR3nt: TGTGCCAGCAGCCAGGGGACAGTCAAGCAGTTCTTC; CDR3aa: CASSQGTVKQFF
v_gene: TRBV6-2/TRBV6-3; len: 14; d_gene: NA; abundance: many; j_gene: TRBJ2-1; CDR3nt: TGTGCCAGCAGGAAATCGGGCTCCTACAATGAGCAGTTCTTC; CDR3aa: CASRKSGSYNEQFF
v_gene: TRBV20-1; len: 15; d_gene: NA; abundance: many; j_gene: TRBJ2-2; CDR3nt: TGCAGTGCTAGTTTGGGACTCGAGAACACCGGGGAGCTGTTTTTT; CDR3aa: CSASLGLENTGELFF
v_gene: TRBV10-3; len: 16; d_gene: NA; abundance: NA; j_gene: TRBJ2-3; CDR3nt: TGTGCCATCAGTAAACAGGCAGACCCTAGCACAGATACGCAGTATTTT; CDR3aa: CAISKQADPSTDTQYF
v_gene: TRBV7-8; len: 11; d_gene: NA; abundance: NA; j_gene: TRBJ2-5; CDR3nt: TGTGCCAGCATTCTCGGGGAGACCCAGTACTTC; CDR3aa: CASILGETQYF
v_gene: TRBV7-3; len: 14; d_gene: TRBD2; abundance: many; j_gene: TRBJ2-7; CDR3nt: TGTGCCAGCAGCTTAACTGGGCTAGCGGGCGAGCAGTACTTC; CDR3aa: CASSLTGLAGEQYF
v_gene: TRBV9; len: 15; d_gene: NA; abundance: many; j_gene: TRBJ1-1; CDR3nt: TGTGCCAGCAGCGTAGGTGGGGGGCGAGGTACTGAAGCTTTCTTT; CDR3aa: CASSVGGGRGTEAFF
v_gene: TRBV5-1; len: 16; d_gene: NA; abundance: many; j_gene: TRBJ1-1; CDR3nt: TGCGCCAGCAGCTTGGCCCCCGGCAGAGTGAACACTGAAGCTTTCTTT; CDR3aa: CASSLAPGRVNTEAFF
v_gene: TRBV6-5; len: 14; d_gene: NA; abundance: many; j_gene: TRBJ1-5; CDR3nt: TGTGCCAGCAGTTACGGCCAAGTCGGTCAGCCCCAGCATTTT; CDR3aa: CASSYGQVGQPQHF
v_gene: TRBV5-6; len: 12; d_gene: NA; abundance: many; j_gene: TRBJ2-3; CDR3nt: TGTGCCAGCACCTCCGGCACAGATACGCAGTATTTT; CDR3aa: CASTSGTDTQYF
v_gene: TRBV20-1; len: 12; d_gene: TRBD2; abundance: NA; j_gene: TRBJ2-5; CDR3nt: TGCAGTGGTGGGAGGGGACAAGAGACCCAGTACTTC; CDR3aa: CSGGRGQETQYF
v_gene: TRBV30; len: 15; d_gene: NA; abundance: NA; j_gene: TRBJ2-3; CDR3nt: TGTGCCTGGACCAAAGACAGGTTGTCCGGAGATACGCAGTATTTT; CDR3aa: CAWTKDRLSGDTQYF
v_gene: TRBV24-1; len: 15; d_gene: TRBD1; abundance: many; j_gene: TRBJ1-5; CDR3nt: TGTGCCACCAGTGAGGCGGGACAGGGCAATCAGCCCCAGCATTTT; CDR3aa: CATSEAGQGNQPQHF
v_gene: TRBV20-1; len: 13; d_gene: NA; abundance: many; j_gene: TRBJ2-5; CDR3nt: TGCAGTGCTAGAGATCGGCTGGGGGAGACCCAGTACTTC; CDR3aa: CSARDRLGETQYF
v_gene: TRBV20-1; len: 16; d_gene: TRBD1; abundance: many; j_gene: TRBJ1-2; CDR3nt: TGCAGTGCTAGCCGCAAATGGGACAGAGGGTTCGGGGGCTACACCTTC; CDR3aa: CSASRKWDRGFGGYTF
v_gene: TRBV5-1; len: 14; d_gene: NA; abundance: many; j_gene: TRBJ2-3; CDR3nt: TGCGCCAGCAGCTTTGGGCAGGGCACAGATACGCAGTATTTT; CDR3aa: CASSFGQGTDTQYF
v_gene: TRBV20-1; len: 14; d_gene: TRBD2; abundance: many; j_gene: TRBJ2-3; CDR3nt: TGCAGTGCTAGAGTTGTGGGACTACCGGATACGCAGTATTTT; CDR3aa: CSARVVGLPDTQYF
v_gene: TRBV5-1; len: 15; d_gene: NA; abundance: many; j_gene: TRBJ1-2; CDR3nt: TGCGCCAGCAGCTTGGAGGCGGGAGCTAACTATGGCTACACCTTC; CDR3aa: CASSLEAGANYGYTF
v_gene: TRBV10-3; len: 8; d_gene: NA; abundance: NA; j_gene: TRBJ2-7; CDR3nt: TGTGCCATCATGGGGCAGTACTTC; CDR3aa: CAIMGQYF
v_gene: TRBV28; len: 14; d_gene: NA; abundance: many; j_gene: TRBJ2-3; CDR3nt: TGTGCCAGCAGCTCCCCGAACCGACCAGATACGCAGTATTTT; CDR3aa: CASSSPNRPDTQYF
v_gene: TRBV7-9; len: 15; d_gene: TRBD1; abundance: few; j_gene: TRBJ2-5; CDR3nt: TGTGCCAGCAGCCGTAAAGGACAGGGTGAAGAGACCCAGTACTTC; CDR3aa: CASSRKGQGEETQYF
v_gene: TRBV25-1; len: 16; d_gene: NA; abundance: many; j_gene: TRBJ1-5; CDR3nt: TGTGCCAGCAGTGAATTTCTAGGGAGGGCAGGACAGCCCCAGCATTTT; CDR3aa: CASSEFLGRAGQPQHF
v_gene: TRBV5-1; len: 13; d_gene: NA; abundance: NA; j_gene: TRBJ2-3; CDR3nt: TGCGCCAGCAGCCTCGATGAGGGAAGGACGCAGTATTTT; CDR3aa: CASSLDEGRTQYF
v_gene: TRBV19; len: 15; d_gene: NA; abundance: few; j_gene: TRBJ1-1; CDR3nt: TGTGCCAGTACCAACGGGGGGGGTTTGAACACTGAAGCTTTCTTT; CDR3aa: CASTNGGGLNTEAFF